This T cell receptor beta chain was recovered during a study of human T cells and chemical hapten exposure. Study-level findings and limits: Donors' alopecia may make their immune response differ from healthy people's.

Time point indicated: patch test 1, 2 weeks after DPC sensitization. Treatment noted: therapeutic diphenylcyclopropenone sensitization with weekly scalp DPC. The study enrolled 18 to 70-year-old alopecia patients suitable for DPC. This CDR3 is built from 13 residues. The germline gives CDR1 SQVTM, CDR2 ANQGSEA. Trimming left V 3 bases short and J 3 bases short, with 11 bases between. This clonotype was counted at least ten times. What it recognizes is unknown. Separate cDNA molecules received unique molecular identifiers, which the library attached to them. Study processing details: Individual samples carried between about 23,224 and 750,000 TCRs, with more than 95,000 as the median. A single record per CDR3 protein comes from TCRdb applying MiXCR to the RACE reads. TCRdb assigned the V and J calls; the authors' analysis was not used. Seen here are over 95,000 distinct CDR3 sequences, around 12% observed once, and the top ten hold roughly 2.1%.

The source is a middle-aged woman with alopecia areata. Some clones in this sample may be carry-over from other donors' samples. Specimen: whole blood, collected in connection with sensitization to the hapten diphenylcyclopropenone (DPC). This rearrangement joins TRBV29-1 to TRBJ1-1, with a weak D call TRBD1 (5 bases). The CDR3, as DNA: TGCAGCGTTGAGTCAGGGTTAGACACTGAAGCTTTCTTT. Translation: CSVESGLDTEAFF. Using reference TRBV29-1 and TRBJ1-1 for the parts outside the CDR3, the full variable domain is SAVISQKPSRDICQRGTSLTIQCQVDSQVTMMFWYRQQPGQSLTLIATANQGSEATYESGFVIDKFPISRPNLTFSTLTVSNMSPEDSSIYLCSVESGLDTEAFFGQGTRLTVV.